The 17 T cell receptor beta chains listed next were all sequenced from one sample in a study of a mutant IDH1 vaccine in newly diagnosed glioma (dated by TCRdb to 2020 to 2022). Read against the paper, the sample's time point label means: week 35, safety follow-up. Each vaccine dose was 300 ug of a 20-mer mutant IDH1 peptide in Montanide, given subcutaneously with topical imiquimod. What these receptors recognize is not known. The library was generated by the immunoSEQ multiplex PCR assay. This immuneACCESS table, as held by TCRdb, lists in-frame sequences with V and J called but not all clones. Of the missing ones, under half trace to an unresolved V gene in checked studies; the others have no known cause. Counted in this sample were around 52,000 clones; approximately 80% of them appeared once. 12% of the sample belongs to the ten largest clones. Sequenced material: PBMCs, taken from a glioma patient whose treatment included an IDH1 peptide vaccine. The receptors were sampled from a man in his forties or fifties with glioma.

A few counts support this clone. The chain couples TRBV28 to TRBJ1-5, with D perhaps matching TRBD1 (6 bases). The CDR3 extends over 16 amino acids. Deletions cut 6 bases from V and 3 bases from J, with 18 bases between. Germline loops: CDR1 MDHEN, CDR2 SYDVKM. The CDR3: CASRLGGVGSNQPQHF. The CDR3 DNA sequence: TGTGCCAGCAGGTTAGGGGGAGTCGGGTCCAATCAGCCCCAGCATTTT. Filled out from reference TRBV28 and TRBJ1-5, the complete variable domain reads DVKVTQSSRYLVKRTGEKVFLECVQDMDHENMFWYRQDPGLGLRLIYFSYDVKMKEKGDIPEGYSVSREKKERFSLILESASTNQTSMYLCASRLGGVGSNQPQHFGDGTRLSIL.

The chain has TRBV7-8 and TRBJ2-3; D unresolved. Per the germline V gene, CDR1 is SGHVS and CDR2 is FQNEAQ. Trimming pared 5 bases from V and 5 bases from J, leaving 14 bases between. This CDR3 has 14 amino acids. CDR3 sequence: CASSPRRTQDTQYF. The DNA for the CDR3 is TGTGCCAGCAGCCCGAGAAGGACCCAAGATACGCAGTATTTT.

The chain is built from TRBV4-2 and TRBJ1-1; no firm D call. Germline-derived CDR1 and CDR2 are LGHNA and YNFKEQ. The CDR3 runs 16 residues. Trimming took off 4 bases at V and 1 base at J, with 16 bases between the two ends. CDR3 sequence: CASSPEVRTGNTEAFF. The CDR3, as DNA: TGTGCCAGCAGCCCCGAGGTACGGACGGGGAACACTGAAGCTTTCTTT.

A single count supports this clone. This rearrangement joins TRBV11-3 to TRBJ2-1; D is ambiguous. The germline gives CDR1 SGHNT, CDR2 YENEEA. The V and J ends lost 0 bases and 3 bases respectively, with 9 bases between them. This CDR3 is built from 15 residues. CDR3 nucleotides: TGTGCCAGCAGCTTAGAATTTGCATTCTACAATGAGCAGTTCTTC. This translates into CASSLEFAFYNEQFF.

The genes are TRBV9 and TRBJ2-3; the D gene is possibly TRBD2 (6 bases). The CDR3 is 14 amino acids. V lost 3 bases to trimming and J lost 6 bases, with 14 bases between them. Germline loops: CDR1 SGDLS, CDR2 YYNGEE. The CDR3 here is CASSAQWGRDTQYF. In DNA form, the CDR3 reads TGTGCCAGCAGCGCCCAGTGGGGGAGGGATACGCAGTATTTT. The full variable domain, its missing parts supplied by reference TRBV9 and TRBJ2-3, is DSGVTQTPKHLITATGQRVTLRCSPRSGDLSVYWYQQSLDQGLQFLIQYYNGEERAKGNILERFSAQQFPDLHSELNLSSLELGDSALYFCASSAQWGRDTQYFGPGTRLTVL.

This clone has only a few counts. The chain joins TRBV28 to TRBJ2-7; D perhaps matches TRBD1 (6 bases). Germline assignment: CDR1 MDHEN and CDR2 SYDVKM. This CDR3 contains 14 residues. The germline V and J ends were trimmed by 2 bases and 6 bases, with 14 bases remaining between them. For the CDR3, the DNA is TGTGCCAGCAGTTTAGTCCAGGGGCGAGGCGAGCAGTACTTC. Translating gives CASSLVQGRGEQYF.

J is TRBJ1-3 and V is TRBV19; the D is unclear. This CDR3 comprises 13 residues. From germline, CDR1 is LNHDA and CDR2 SQIVND (reference sequence). Trimming took 3 bases from V and 0 from J, leaving 3 bases between them. The CDR3 region is CASSMGSGNTIYF. As DNA, the CDR3 is TGTGCCAGTAGTATGGGCTCTGGAAACACCATATATTTT.

The rearrangement uses TRBV7-2 and TRBJ2-3, with D maybe TRBD1 (6 bases). This CDR3 comprises 17 residues. The V end was cut by 4 bases, the J end by 5 bases, with 22 bases between. Germline V gene data show CDR1 as SGHTA and CDR2 as FQGNSA. The CDR3 spells CASSSHLRGAEGDTQYF. CDR3 bases: TGTGCCAGCAGCTCCCACCTCAGGGGCGCCGAGGGAGATACGCAGTATTTT.

The chain employs TRBV7-2 and TRBJ1-2; no firm D call. Germline CDR1 is SGHTA and CDR2 is FQGNSA. V lost 8 bases and J 4 bases, leaving 11 bases between the germline ends. The CDR3 length is 12 residues. The CDR3 region is CASPERSYGYTF. DNA for the CDR3: TGTGCCAGCCCCGAGAGGAGCTATGGCTACACCTTC.

The chain joins TRBV25-1 to TRBJ2-1, with 11 nucleotides matching TRBD2. The CDR3 is 17 residues long. Germline CDR1 is MGHDK and CDR2 is SYGVNS. V lost 4 bases and J lost 2; bases outside the gene matches: 7. The CDR3 loop reads CASSGGTSGSAYNEQFF. CDR3 nucleotides: TGTGCCAGCAGTGGCGGGACTAGCGGTAGTGCCTACAATGAGCAGTTCTTC.

The J gene is TRBJ1-1, the V gene TRBV11-2; 8 nucleotides agree with TRBD1. The CDR3 has 15 residues. The germline V gene encodes CDR1 SGHAT and CDR2 FQNNGV. V dropped 5 bases and J dropped 1; count of bases not matched to a gene: 6. CDR3 sequence reads: CASSHWDRKNTEAFF. For the CDR3, the DNA is TGTGCCAGCAGCCATTGGGACAGGAAGAACACTGAAGCTTTCTTT.

There are a few counts of this clone. The chain has TRBV6-6 and TRBJ1-5, with a weak D call TRBD1 (5 bases). CDR1 is MNHNY and CDR2 is SVGAGI in the germline V gene (reference sequence). V gave up 0 bases and J gave up 0 bases, with 6 bases separating them. CDR3 length: 15 amino acids. CDR3 in DNA: TGTGCCAGCAGTTACTCGACAGATAGCAATCAGCCCCAGCATTTT. This sequence encodes CASSYSTDSNQPQHF.

This chain uses TRBV18 with TRBJ2-5, with TRBD2 matching over 8 bases. Germline trimming cut 3 bases from V and 4 bases from J; bases unmatched to any gene: 7. The CDR3 consists of 15 residues. In germline, CDR1 is KGHSH, CDR2 LQKENI. The CDR3 spells CASSPGSGRAETQYF. CDR3 bases: TGTGCCAGCTCACCGGGCAGCGGGAGAGCAGAGACCCAGTACTTC.

This clone showed up just a few times. The chain combines TRBV29-1 with TRBJ2-3; 9 bases line up with TRBD2. From germline, CDR1 is SQVTM and CDR2 ANQGSEA. The CDR3 has 15 residues. The ends lost 4 bases at V and 3 bases at J; junction bases unmatched: 8. The CDR3 DNA reads TGCAGCGTTGGCCAGCGGGAGGCCGGGACAGATACGCAGTATTTT. Amino acids: CSVGQREAGTDTQYF.

J is TRBJ2-2 and V is TRBV18; the D gene is possibly TRBD2 (5 bases). This CDR3 is built from 17 residues. In germline, CDR1 is KGHSH, CDR2 LQKENI. V was pared by 3 bases and J by 4 bases, with 18 bases between. This CDR3 is CASSPARAGSPTGELFF. The CDR3, as DNA: TGTGCCAGCTCACCCGCCCGGGCGGGTTCCCCCACCGGGGAGCTGTTTTTT.

The chain couples TRBV7-8 to TRBJ2-7; D perhaps matches TRBD1 (5 bases). Trimming cost V 6 bases and J 6 bases, with 9 bases left between them. Germline V gene lookup returns CDR1 SGHVS and CDR2 FQNEAQ. This CDR3 has 11 residues. CDR3 sequence: CASRSGLEQYF. CDR3 nucleotide sequence: TGTGCCAGCAGGTCAGGGCTCGAGCAGTACTTC.

The V call is TRBV9, the J call TRBJ2-3, with 11 bases aligning to TRBD2. Germline CDR1 reads SGDLS; CDR2 reads YYNGEE. CDR3 length: 18 amino acids. After removal of 0 bases from V and 0 bases from J, the junction contained 6 bases not matched to a gene. CDR3 residues: CASSVDLAGGFSTDTQYF. The CDR3 DNA sequence: TGTGCCAGCAGCGTAGACCTAGCGGGAGGTTTTAGCACAGATACGCAGTATTTT.